The next 30 T cell receptor beta chains were all read from a single sample in a study of cytomegalovirus exposure and HLA in healthy donors (dated by TCRdb to 2017 to 2019). Libraries came from the immunoSEQ multiplex PCR assay. The multiplex PCR relied on a mix of 60 forward primers for TCR Vbeta segments and 13 reverse primers for TCR Jbeta segments. What TCRdb holds here is the immuneACCESS table cut down to in-frame rearrangements. Part of the clones is not present; checked against another copy, under half of the missing clones reflect an unresolved V gene, and the others are unexplained. The sample yields 150,000 to 250,000 clones; roughly 72% were counted once. The ten largest clones capture 1.5% to 2% of the sample. Sequencing was done on a sample of PBMCs. These receptors were obtained from a man aged 25-45 years in good health and CMV-seronegative.

Concerning this clone: One end of the junction fails to match germline, which may point to a read error. The chain links TRBV7-7 to TRBJ2-5; D possibly corresponds to TRBD1 (5 bases). Germline CDR1 SSHAT, CDR2 FNYEAQ (reference sequence). The CDR3 spans 15 residues. CDR3 loop: CASSLDPQGRGTQYF. The DNA of the CDR3 is TGTGCTAGCAGCTTAGATCCCCAGGGCCGAGGGACCCAGTACTTC.

CDR3 sequence (DNA): TGTGCCAGTACTCAACAGGGCTCTGGAAACACCATATATTTT. Its protein is CASTQQGSGNTIYF. This rearrangement joins TRBV19 to TRBJ1-3; the D gene is possibly TRBD1 (6 bases). Trimming took off 7 bases at V and 0 bases at J, with 10 bases between the two ends. The CDR3 totals 14 residues. Germline V gene lookup returns CDR1 LNHDA and CDR2 SQIVND (reference sequence).

The V and J genes are TRBV6-1 and TRBJ2-7, with 8 nucleotides matching TRBD2. Losses at the gene ends were 4 bases for V and 1 base for J; bases not matched to a gene: 6. This CDR3 comprises 15 residues. CDR1 is MNHNS, CDR2 SASEGT, per germline. This CDR3 reads CASSASSGTSYEQYF. The CDR3 nucleotides are TGTGCCAGCAGTGCAAGTAGCGGGACGTCCTACGAGCAGTACTTC.

This chain joins TRBV29-1 and TRBJ2-1, with D perhaps TRBD2 (5 bases). CDR3 size: 14 residues. The germline CDR1 and CDR2 sequences are SQVTM and ANQGSEA. V dropped 8 bases and J dropped 6 bases, with 20 bases sitting between them. CDR3 sequence: CSSMAARAVNEQFF. The CDR3 bases are TGCAGCTCTATGGCGGCGCGGGCGGTCAATGAGCAGTTCTTC.

This chain uses TRBV27 with TRBJ2-7, with 8 bases that match TRBD2. The CDR3 sequence is 14 residues long. Germline V gives CDR1 MNHEY, CDR2 SMNVEV (reference sequence). Trimming cost V 3 bases and J 3 bases; bases outside gene matches: 4. The chain's CDR3 is CASSFAAGGYEQYF. The CDR3 DNA follows: TGTGCCAGCAGTTTCGCGGCGGGAGGCTACGAGCAGTACTTC.

In its sample, this clone was seen once. This rearrangement joins TRBV5-1 to TRBJ2-1, with 9 bases identical to TRBD2. The CDR3 has 16 residues. V was pared by 0 bases and J by 3 bases, with 4 bases of the junction left unmatched. CDR1 is SGHRS, CDR2 YFSETQ, per germline. This CDR3 reads CASSLEGTSYYNEQFF. The CDR3 bases are TGCGCCAGCAGCTTGGAGGGGACTAGCTACTACAATGAGCAGTTCTTC.

The chain uses TRBV9 and TRBJ2-3, with 8 bases identical to TRBD2. Losses at the gene ends were 6 bases for V and 2 bases for J; bases not matched to a gene: 5. This CDR3 spans 14 amino acids. Germline loops: CDR1 SGDLS, CDR2 YYNGEE. DNA for the CDR3: TGTGCCAGCACCGGGACTAGAGCCACAGATACGCAGTATTTT. Amino acids: CASTGTRATDTQYF.

The table lists this clone with a few counts. The rearrangement links TRBV6-6 to TRBJ2-2, with 8 nucleotides matching TRBD1. V dropped 4 bases and J dropped 8; count of bases not matched to a gene: 6. Germline CDR1 is MNHNY and CDR2 is SVGAGI (reference sequence). The CDR3 contains 14 residues. CDR3 in amino acids: CASSSQGAGGELFF. DNA of the CDR3: TGTGCCAGCAGTTCCCAGGGGGCAGGTGGGGAGCTGTTTTTT.

This chain connects TRBV19 to TRBJ1-5; D is unresolved. Germline CDR1 reads LNHDA; CDR2 reads SQIVND (reference sequence). The CDR3 consists of 15 residues. Trimming stripped 8 bases from V and 0 bases from J, with 14 bases between. DNA of the CDR3: TGTGCCAGTGTTGGAGGTTCCTATAGCAATCAGCCCCAGCATTTT. Translating gives CASVGGSYSNQPQHF.

The V call is TRBV18, the J call TRBJ2-7, with D tentatively TRBD2 (7 bases). Germline V gene sequence: CDR1 KGHSH, CDR2 LQKENI. Trimming shortened V by 3 bases and J by 2 bases, and 14 bases separated the two germline ends. The CDR3 consists of 15 residues. CDR3 sequence: CASSPAGGPPYEQYF. The CDR3 DNA reads TGTGCCAGCTCACCCGCCGGGGGGCCCCCCTACGAGCAGTACTTC.

The rearrangement links TRBV7-3 to TRBJ2-2; TRBD2 aligns across 9 bases. CDR1 and CDR2 (germline): SGHTA, FQGTGA. The CDR3 runs 15 residues. The junction had 4 bases not matched to a gene; V was cut back by 1 base and J by 7 bases. CDR3 sequence (DNA): TGTGCCAGCAGCTTAATGGCGGGAGGGCACGGGGAGCTGTTTTTT. Amino acid sequence: CASSLMAGGHGELFF.

This chain links TRBV2 with TRBJ1-2; no clear D gene. The V end lost 8 bases, the J end lost 4 bases, and 11 bases lay between the germline ends. Germline-derived CDR1 and CDR2 are SNHLY and FYNNEI. The CDR3 runs to 12 residues. The CDR3 is CASLMQSYGYTF. CDR3 coding DNA: TGTGCCAGCCTGATGCAGTCCTATGGCTACACCTTC.

The chain combines TRBV6-5 with TRBJ2-7; 8 nucleotides line up with TRBD1. CDR1 is MNHEY and CDR2 is SVGAGI in the germline V gene. CDR3 length: 13 residues. V shed 2 bases and J 5 bases; nucleotides not matched to a gene: 2. The CDR3 loop reads CASSYLDRDEQYF. The CDR3, as DNA: TGTGCCAGCAGTTACCTGGACAGGGACGAGCAGTACTTC.

The chain recombines TRBV27 with TRBJ1-5; the match to TRBD1 covers 7 bases. CDR1 is MNHEY, CDR2 SMNVEV, per germline (reference sequence). The CDR3 sequence is 16 residues long. V shed 4 bases, J shed 1 base, and the junction held 7 bases outside the gene matches. DNA of the CDR3: TGTGCCAGCAGTTGGACGGGGACAGTGAGCAATCAGCCCCAGCATTTT. Protein: CASSWTGTVSNQPQHF.

This chain joins TRBV5-1 and TRBJ2-7; TRBD1 matches 11 bases. The V gene's germline CDR1 is SGHRS and CDR2 YFSETQ. With 4 bases clipped from V and 9 bases from J, the junction kept 9 bases outside the gene matches. The CDR3 has 14 residues. The CDR3: CASSPGTGGLGQYF. The CDR3 nucleotides are TGCGCCAGCAGCCCCGGGACAGGGGGTTTAGGGCAGTACTTC.

This clone appeared once. This sequence joins TRBV2 and TRBJ2-2, with TRBD2 matching over 9 bases. Unmatched junction bases numbered 3, after V lost 4 bases and J lost 6 bases. This CDR3 spans 14 amino acids. Germline V CDR1 and CDR2: SNHLY, FYNNEI. In nucleotides, the CDR3 is TGTGCCAGCAGTGGACTAGCGGAGGCCGGGGAGCTGTTTTTT. The encoded protein is CASSGLAEAGELFF.

The chain recombines TRBV2 with TRBJ1-6, with D maybe TRBD1 (5 bases). With 6 bases removed from V and 8 bases from J, the gap between germline ends came to 11 bases. The V gene's germline CDR1 is SNHLY and CDR2 FYNNEI. This CDR3 region has 13 residues. The CDR3 is CASSGTGDSPLHF. The CDR3 DNA is TGTGCCAGCAGCGGGACGGGAGATTCACCCCTCCACTTT.

A few counts support this clone. The chain employs TRBV4-1 and TRBJ2-7; TRBD2 matches at 9 bases. V lost 0 bases to trimming and J lost 2 bases; unmatched junction nucleotides: 8. This CDR3 contains 17 residues. The germline V gene encodes CDR1 MGHRA and CDR2 YSYEKL. The chain's CDR3 is CASSQEILSGRTYEQYF. The CDR3 region has the DNA TGCGCCAGCAGCCAAGAAATCCTGAGCGGGAGGACCTACGAGCAGTACTTC.

This clone showed up just a few times. V gene TRBV19 combines with J gene TRBJ2-2; 7 bases are a match to TRBD2. The CDR3 is 15 residues long. V lost 6 bases to trimming and J lost 5 bases; unmatched junction nucleotides: 9. Germline-derived CDR1 and CDR2 are LNHDA and SQIVND (reference sequence). As DNA, the CDR3 is TGTGCCAGTAGCACGGACGGGGGGACGACCGGGGAGCTGTTTTTT. Protein product: CASSTDGGTTGELFF.

V gene TRBV23-1 combines with J gene TRBJ2-3; 10 nucleotides line up with TRBD2. TRBV23-1 is placed among ORFs of uncertain function. The V gene end was trimmed by 8 bases and the J gene end by 2 bases; junction bases not matched to a gene: 22. The CDR3 sequence is 20 residues long. The CDR3 coding sequence is TGCGCCAGCCTTCAAACACAACCAGCGGGAGGGCCGTCCGACACAGATACGCAGTATTTT. This codes for CASLQTQPAGGPSDTDTQYF.

The rearrangement uses TRBV10-2 and TRBJ2-1; tentatively, D is TRBD2 (6 bases). Germline V lookup: CDR1 WSHSY, CDR2 SAAADI. The CDR3 runs to 15 residues. Trimming removed 2 bases at V and 0 bases at J, with 8 bases between. CDR3 sequence reads: CASSERGSSYNEQFF. The CDR3 bases are TGCGCCAGCAGTGAGCGGGGGAGCTCCTACAATGAGCAGTTCTTC.

The rearrangement uses TRBV10-2 and TRBJ1-1; TRBD1 matches 7 bases. From germline, CDR1 is WSHSY and CDR2 SAAADI. This CDR3 spans 15 amino acids. Trimming removed 6 bases from V and 5 bases from J; junction bases left unmatched: 12. Here the CDR3 DNA reads TGCGCCAGCAGGGGCCTGGACAGGCTAGTTACTGAAGCTTTCTTT. It translates to CASRGLDRLVTEAFF.

In its sample, this clone was seen a few times. The chain is built from TRBV10-1 and TRBJ2-1, with 8 bases that match TRBD2. CDR3 length equals 14 residues. Germline V gene sequence: CDR1 WNHNN, CDR2 SYGVQD (reference sequence). The junction had 13 bases not matched to a gene; V was cut back by 10 bases and J by 8 bases. In nucleotides, the CDR3 is TGCGCCACTTCGATGGGACTAGAGGGGGATGAGCAGTTCTTC. Protein: CATSMGLEGDEQFF.

This chain joins TRBV18 and TRBJ2-1; no firm D call. CDR3 size: 14 residues. V dropped 4 bases and J dropped 8 bases, with 15 bases sitting between them. CDR1 is KGHSH and CDR2 is LQKENI in the germline V gene. CDR3 region: CASSLLLGRDEQFF. The CDR3 nucleotides read TGTGCCAGCTCACTATTGCTCGGCCGGGATGAGCAGTTCTTC.

This clone was seen once. The rearrangement links TRBV27 to TRBJ2-3; D is uncertain. With 2 bases removed from V and 6 bases from J, the gap between germline ends came to 12 bases. Looked up from germline, CDR1 is MNHEY and CDR2 is SMNVEV (reference sequence). The CDR3 totals 14 residues. Here the CDR3 reads CASSLGLRSDTQYF. The CDR3 DNA follows: TGTGCCAGCAGTTTAGGGCTCCGCTCGGATACGCAGTATTTT.

The CDR3 is CASSLIQAGNQETQYF. The CDR3 bases are TGTGCCAGCAGTTTAATCCAGGCAGGGAATCAAGAGACCCAGTACTTC. The chain couples TRBV28 to TRBJ2-5; a weak D match, TRBD1 (5 bases). From germline, CDR1 is MDHEN and CDR2 SYDVKM. This CDR3 is built from 16 residues. V was pared by 2 bases and J by 2 bases, with 15 bases between.

The genes are TRBV14 and TRBJ2-2, with 9 bases that match TRBD1. With V trimmed by 6 bases and J by 4 bases, 3 bases remained unmatched. CDR1 and CDR2 from the germline V gene are SGHDN and FVKESK. The CDR3 is 14 residues long. The CDR3: CASRGQGITGELFF. In nucleotides, the CDR3 is TGTGCCAGCAGGGGACAGGGTATCACCGGGGAGCTGTTTTTT.

In its sample, this clone was seen a few times. This rearrangement joins TRBV5-1 to TRBJ2-5; 11 bases match TRBD2. The CDR3 is made up of 18 amino acids. The V and J ends lost 3 bases and 1 base, in that order; junction bases with no gene match: 11. Germline CDR1 SGHRS, CDR2 YFSETQ. The CDR3, as DNA: TGCGCCAGCAGCTGGGGAATTAGCGGGAGGGCCACCCAAGAGACCCAGTACTTC. Its translation: CASSWGISGRATQETQYF.

The rearrangement joins TRBV5-1 to TRBJ2-1, with 11 bases lining up with TRBD2. V gave up 5 bases and J gave up 5 bases; unmatched junction bases: 6. CDR1 is SGHRS, CDR2 YFSETQ, per germline. This CDR3 is 15 amino acids long. CDR3 nucleotide sequence: TGCGCCAGCAGGATAGGGACTAGCGGTAACAATGAGCAGTTCTTC. Translation gives CASRIGTSGNNEQFF.

J is TRBJ1-3 and V is TRBV28; 9 bases are shared with TRBD1. Per germline, CDR1 MDHEN and CDR2 SYDVKM. CDR3 length: 16 amino acids. V shed 5 bases and J 0 bases; nucleotides not matched to a gene: 5. The CDR3 is CASSQTTGGSGNTIYF. The CDR3 DNA is TGTGCCAGCAGTCAAACGACAGGGGGCTCTGGAAACACCATATATTTT.